These 5 T cell receptor beta chains originate from one sample sequenced in a study of vaccination effects on CD4 cells after COVID-19. Having been cultured for around ten days, the cells underwent CD4+ T cell isolation. The vaccine given was either BNT162b2 or mRNA-1273, in two doses. Their recognized antigens are unknown. Some clones are missing from TCRdb's copy, which holds only in-frame ones; the method was immunoSEQ multiplex PCR. The sample contains approximately 66,000 clones, 70% to 80% of which appear only once. The sequences come from CD4+ T cells from PBMCs cultured without peptide, collected after COVID-19 vaccination. The receptors were gathered from a human donor who received a COVID-19 vaccine.

The chain carries TRBV25-1 and TRBJ1-5, with D maybe TRBD1 (5 bases). V was pared by 6 bases and J by 1 base, with 10 bases between. The CDR3 consists of 14 residues. Per the germline V gene, CDR1 is MGHDK and CDR2 is SYGVNS. The CDR3: CASRPRGSNQPQHF. CDR3 sequence (DNA): TGTGCCAGCAGGCCTAGGGGAAGCAATCAGCCCCAGCATTTT.

The chain couples TRBV24-1 to TRBJ1-2, with 8 bases fitting TRBD1. With V trimmed by 4 bases and J by 8 bases, 8 bases remained unmatched. This CDR3 comprises 14 residues. Germline V gene sequence: CDR1 KGHDR, CDR2 SFDVKD. The chain's CDR3 is CATSDQDRANGYTF. CDR3 coding DNA: TGTGCCACCAGTGACCAGGACAGGGCTAACGGCTACACCTTC.

This clone has only one observation. The genes are TRBV7-2 and TRBJ2-2; TRBD2 might be the D (5 bases). This CDR3 has 16 amino acids. CDR1 is SGHTA and CDR2 is FQGNSA in the germline V gene. Trimming pared 2 bases from V and 0 bases from J, leaving 10 bases between. DNA of the CDR3: TGTGCCAGCAGCTTAAACGCGGGCTCGAACACCGGGGAGCTGTTTTTT. This translates into CASSLNAGSNTGELFF.

The CDR3, as DNA: TGTGCCAGCAGTCTAGGGAGGCAGGGGGGAGGCTACACCTTC. Its translation: CASSLGRQGGGYTF. The V call is TRBV2, the J call TRBJ1-2; 7 bases fit TRBD1. The CDR3 extends over 14 amino acids. With 5 bases clipped from V and 8 bases from J, the junction kept 11 bases outside the gene matches. CDR1 and CDR2 (germline): SNHLY, FYNNEI.

This chain uses TRBV5-8 with TRBJ2-2; D gene unclear. Germline values: CDR1 SGHTS, CDR2 YDEGEE. V lost 0 bases and J 2 bases, leaving 8 bases between the germline ends. This CDR3 has 15 amino acids. The CDR3 bases are TGTGCCAGCAGCTTGGCGGCAGTCAACACCGGGGAGCTGTTTTTT. Translating gives CASSLAAVNTGELFF. Combining the CDR3 with reference TRBV5-8 and TRBJ2-2 gives the whole variable domain EAGVTQSPTHLIKTRGQQATLRCSPISGHTSVYWYQQALGLGLQFLLWYDEGEERNRGNFPPRFSGRQFPNYSSELNVNALELEDSALYLCASSLAAVNTGELFFGEGSRLTVL.